Presented here are 9 T cell receptor beta chains from one specimen sequenced in a study of cytomegalovirus exposure and HLA in healthy donors. Researchers ran the PCR with 60 Vbeta and 13 Jbeta primers. Sequenced by immunoSEQ multiplex PCR; TCRdb stores in-frame clones only, minus some. The data hold 100,000 to 150,000 clones, with about 74% observed a single time. The sequencing input was PBMCs. The receptors were gathered from a middle-aged man in good health and CMV-seropositive.

The V call is TRBV5-6, the J call TRBJ1-4; D possibly corresponds to TRBD1 (5 bases). This CDR3 is built from 12 residues. Trimming pared 2 bases from V and 8 bases from J, leaving 7 bases between. Germline lookup yields CDR1 SGHDT and CDR2 YYEEEE. CDR3 in amino acids: CASSFGGEKLFF. The DNA for the CDR3 is TGTGCCAGCAGCTTCGGGGGAGAAAAACTGTTTTTT.

This clone was observed a few times. The chain couples TRBV5-1 to TRBJ2-7; no definite D call. Between the trimmed V and J ends, which lost 0 bases and 4 bases, there was a span of 8 bases. Germline values: CDR1 SGHRS, CDR2 YFSETQ. The CDR3 runs 13 residues. This CDR3 reads CASSLARGYEQYF. The CDR3 DNA reads as TGCGCCAGCAGCTTGGCCAGAGGTTACGAGCAGTACTTC.

A few counts support this clone. The chain links TRBV6-6 to TRBJ1-5; D is ambiguous. CDR1 MNHNY and CDR2 SVGAGI come from the germline V gene (reference sequence). V shed 4 bases and J shed 7 bases, with 14 bases lying between them. CDR3 length: 14 residues. The CDR3 region has the DNA TGTGCCAGCAGTTTATGGCCTAGATGGCAGCCCCAGCATTTT. Translated, it gives CASSLWPRWQPQHF.

This chain links TRBV5-8 with TRBJ2-7, with a possible D match to TRBD1 (5 bases). V was clipped by 7 bases and J by 3 bases, with 8 bases between them. The germline V gene encodes CDR1 SGHTS and CDR2 YDEGEE. This CDR3 region has 11 residues. This chain's CDR3 is CASWGSYEQYF. The CDR3 nucleotides are TGTGCCAGCTGGGGCAGCTACGAGCAGTACTTC.

The chain is built from TRBV6-1 and TRBJ2-3; TRBD1 aligns across 8 bases. J gave up 6 bases and V 3 bases, and 8 bases lay outside the gene matches. Per the germline V gene, CDR1 is MNHNS and CDR2 is SASEGT. The CDR3 totals 15 residues. In DNA, the CDR3 is TGTGCCAGCAGTGACAGGGACAGGACCAAGGATACGCAGTATTTT. It translates to CASSDRDRTKDTQYF.

This chain connects TRBV5-1 to TRBJ2-2; TRBD2 might be the D (6 bases). Per germline, CDR1 SGHRS and CDR2 YFSETQ. V shed 3 bases and J shed 1 base, with 10 bases lying between them. This CDR3 is 15 amino acids long. In DNA form, the CDR3 reads TGCGCCAGCAGCTCACTAGCAGGGAACACCGGGGAGCTGTTTTTT. It encodes CASSSLAGNTGELFF.

The V gene is TRBV27, the J gene TRBJ2-1; D gene uncertain. The CDR3 is 16 residues long. In germline, CDR1 is MNHEY, CDR2 SMNVEV (reference sequence). V lost 6 bases to trimming and J lost 3 bases, with 18 bases between them. Written as DNA, the CDR3 is TGTGCCAGCAGCTTAAGGTCACGGGTGGACTACAATGAGCAGTTCTTC. Encoded protein: CASSLRSRVDYNEQFF.

The rearrangement uses TRBV7-9 and TRBJ2-7; D is undetermined. Germline CDR1 and CDR2: SEHNR and FQNEAQ (reference sequence). CDR3 length: 12 residues. Trimming pared 1 base from V and 4 bases from J, leaving 5 bases between. The CDR3 DNA follows: TGTGCCAGCAGCTTAGATCCGTACGAGCAGTACTTC. This codes for CASSLDPYEQYF.

This chain uses TRBV5-1 with TRBJ2-7, with 7 bases fitting TRBD2. The V gene's germline CDR1 is SGHRS and CDR2 YFSETQ. This CDR3 spans 15 amino acids. Losses at the gene ends were 0 bases for V and 0 bases for J; bases not matched to a gene: 3. The DNA of the CDR3 is TGCGCCAGCAGCTTGGCCGGGGGGAGCTCCTACGAGCAGTACTTC. Protein sequence: CASSLAGGSSYEQYF.